This entry concerns a single T cell receptor (beta chain). This clonotype was detected ten times or more. Which antigen it targets is not known. The record has no base qualities; no much larger clone is one base away. These data are taken from a study of neurological immune-mediated disorders (dated by TCRdb to the late 2010s). Turning to the overall study: Peripheral blood TCR-beta repertoires from patients with HTLV-I-associated myelopathy (HAM/TSP), patients with multiple sclerosis, and healthy controls were compared in the study using UMI-based sequencing. Longitudinal samples, technical triplicates and paired sorted CD4+ and CD8+ T-cell subsets, alongside PBMC samples, were included among the roughly 100 TCR-beta libraries. The cohort included approximately 70 subjects: about 15 with HAM/TSP, around 34 with multiple sclerosis, and approximately 20 healthy controls.

Blood bank volunteers in Maryland, USA served as the healthy controls. For unsorted PBMC libraries, 2 million PBMCs were used after storage in RNAlater at -80 degrees C until RNA extraction. PBMCs were separated from peripheral blood using Ficoll-Hypaque density gradient centrifugation and then cryopreserved in liquid nitrogen. Broad study findings and their caveats: TCR clonal expansion was highest in HAM/TSP patients and lowest in MS patients, with MS patients falling below even healthy controls. No identical CDR3 amino acid sequences were shared among expanded clones across subjects, suggesting private TCR-beta repertoires in all groups.

From the cysteine up to the phenylalanine, the CDR3 has a length of 11 residues. Only the CDR3 region is kept as DNA, spanning 33 bases read in frame from base 1. V gives up 6 bases and J gives up 9 bases, and the segment between their germline ends measures 9 bases. To synthesize cDNA, template-switch 5'RACE was performed with a primer carrying a 10-nucleotide random unique molecular identifier so that each TCR transcript was tagged. Every sequencing run yielded over 170 million TCR-beta sequences covering 15-18 subjects. The RNeasy kit was used for extraction of total RNA. The KAPA Real-time Library Amplification kit was used to amplify TCR-beta VDJ regions with primers targeting the TCR constant region and the 5'RACE anchor. A first PCR added sample indexes and Illumina adaptors, after which a second PCR increased the library yield. The roughly 650 bp TCR product was size-selected on a 2% E-gel SizeSelection system after Ampure bead purification. Before pooling, library quality was checked on a Bioanalyzer, concentration was measured with Qubit, and libraries were quantified with the Kapa Library Quantification kit. Libraries were sequenced paired-end 2 x 150 bp on an Illumina HiSeq 2500. To increase sequence diversity, roughly 24-31% phiX was spiked into each library pool. The original methods were these. The quality-filtered reads were processed with the UMI-based MiGEC pipeline, whose error correction step removed more than 85% of the raw TCR sequences. VDJ genes were aligned to IMGT germline references, and each clonotype was defined by a unique CDR3 amino acid sequence together with V-J genes. Clonal expansion, Shannon diversity and CDR3 relatedness were evaluated with VDJtools (CalcPairwiseDistances, ClusterSamples), while phylogenetic trees were built in CLCbio workbench. A clone was classed as expanded if it had 8 or more unique UMIs, a cutoff based on coefficient-of-variation modelling across technical triplicates. Using fastp trimming at Q25 and MiXCR clonotype assembly, TCRdb reanalyzed the public sequencing data and kept in-frame beta chains. Every distinct CDR3 protein forms one entry, paired with its most common genes and DNA. The V and J calls shown here were made by TCRdb, not taken from the authors' results. This sample holds 35,000 to 40,000 distinct CDR3 sequences; nearly 7.5% were observed only once. The ten biggest clones cover 4.4% of the sample.

The clonotype was recovered from a woman in her thirties or forties in good health. The chain is made from TRBV12-3 or TRBV12-4 and TRBJ1-5; matching of 5 bases hints at TRBD1 as the D gene. The sample was PBMCs. The nucleotide sequence reads TGTGCCAGCAGGGGACTGGGGCCCCAGCATTTT. Protein translation: CASRGLGPQHF.